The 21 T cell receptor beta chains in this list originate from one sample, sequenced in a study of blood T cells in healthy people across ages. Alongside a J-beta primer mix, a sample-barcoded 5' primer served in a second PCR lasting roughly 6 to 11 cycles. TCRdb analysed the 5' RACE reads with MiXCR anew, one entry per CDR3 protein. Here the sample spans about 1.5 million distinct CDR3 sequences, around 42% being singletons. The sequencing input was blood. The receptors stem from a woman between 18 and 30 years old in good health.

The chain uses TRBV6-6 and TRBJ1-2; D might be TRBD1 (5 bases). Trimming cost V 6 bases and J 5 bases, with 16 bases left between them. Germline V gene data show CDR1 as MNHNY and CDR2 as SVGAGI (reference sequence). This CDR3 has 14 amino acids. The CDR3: CASRAGASSYGYTF. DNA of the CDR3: TGTGCCAGCAGGGCCGGGGCCAGTAGTTATGGCTACACCTTC.

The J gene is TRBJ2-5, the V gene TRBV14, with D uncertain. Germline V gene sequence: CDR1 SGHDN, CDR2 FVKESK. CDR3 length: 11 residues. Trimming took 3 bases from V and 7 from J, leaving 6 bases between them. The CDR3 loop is CASSQGWTQYF. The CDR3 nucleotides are TGTGCCAGCAGCCAGGGTTGGACCCAGTACTTC.

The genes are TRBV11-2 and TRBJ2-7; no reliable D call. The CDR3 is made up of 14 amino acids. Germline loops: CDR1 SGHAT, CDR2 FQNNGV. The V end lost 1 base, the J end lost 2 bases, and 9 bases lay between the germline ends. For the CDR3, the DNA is TGTGCCAGCAGCTTAGCGGCGGAAACCTACGAGCAGTACTTC. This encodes CASSLAAETYEQYF.

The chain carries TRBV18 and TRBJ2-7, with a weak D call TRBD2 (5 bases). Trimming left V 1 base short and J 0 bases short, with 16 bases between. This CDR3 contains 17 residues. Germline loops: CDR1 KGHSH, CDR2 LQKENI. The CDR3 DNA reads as TGTGCCAGCTCACCACTTCGGCGGAGCGGAGGCTCCTACGAGCAGTACTTC. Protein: CASSPLRRSGGSYEQYF. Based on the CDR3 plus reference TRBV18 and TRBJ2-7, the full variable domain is NAGVMQNPRHLVRRRGQEARLRCSPMKGHSHVYWYRQLPEEGLKFMVYLQKENIIDESGMPKERFSAEFPKEGPSILRIQQVVRGDSAAYFCASSPLRRSGGSYEQYFGPGTRLTVT.

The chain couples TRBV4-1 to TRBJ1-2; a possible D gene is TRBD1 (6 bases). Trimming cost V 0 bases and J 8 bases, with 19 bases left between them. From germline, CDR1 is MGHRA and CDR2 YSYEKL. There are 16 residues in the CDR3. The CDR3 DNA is TGCGCCAGCAGCCAAGATCCCAGTGGGGGGCCGAGAGGCTACACCTTC. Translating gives CASSQDPSGGPRGYTF.

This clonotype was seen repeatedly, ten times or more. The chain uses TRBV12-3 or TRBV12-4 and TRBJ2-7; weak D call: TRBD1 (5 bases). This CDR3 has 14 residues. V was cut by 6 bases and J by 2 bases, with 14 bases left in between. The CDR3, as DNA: TGTGCCAGCAGCTCTAGGGGAAATACCTACGAGCAGTACTTC. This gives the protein CASSSRGNTYEQYF.

CDR3 bases: TGTGCCTGGACAGGCGTTAACTATGGCTACACCTTC. The encoded protein is CAWTGVNYGYTF. The chain carries TRBV30 and TRBJ1-2; no clear D gene. V shed 4 bases and J shed 1 base, with 7 bases lying between them. From germline, CDR1 is GTSNPN and CDR2 SVGIG (reference sequence). This CDR3 is 12 amino acids long.

The CDR3 loop is CASRPLDSSTDTQYF. CDR3 nucleotides: TGTGCCAGCAGGCCACTAGATTCTAGCACAGATACGCAGTATTTT. The chain uses TRBV6-2 or TRBV6-3 and TRBJ2-3; the D gene is possibly TRBD2 (5 bases). V was shortened by 6 bases and J by 0 bases, with 13 bases between the two germline ends. This CDR3 is 15 amino acids long. The germline gives CDR1 MNHEY, CDR2 SVGEGT.

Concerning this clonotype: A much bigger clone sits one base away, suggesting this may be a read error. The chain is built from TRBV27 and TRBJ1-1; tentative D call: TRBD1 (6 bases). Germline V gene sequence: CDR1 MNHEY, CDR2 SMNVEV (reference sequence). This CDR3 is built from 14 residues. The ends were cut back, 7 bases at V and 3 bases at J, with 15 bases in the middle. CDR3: CASTKWAGDTEAFF. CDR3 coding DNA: TGTGCCAGCACGAAGTGGGCAGGGGACACTGAAGCTTTCTTT.

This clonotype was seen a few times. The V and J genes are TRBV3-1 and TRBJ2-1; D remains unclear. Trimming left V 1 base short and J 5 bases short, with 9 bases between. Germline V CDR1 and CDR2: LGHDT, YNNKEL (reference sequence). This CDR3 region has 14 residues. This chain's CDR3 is CASSQGYPHNEQFF. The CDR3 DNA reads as TGTGCCAGCAGCCAAGGATACCCCCACAATGAGCAGTTCTTC.

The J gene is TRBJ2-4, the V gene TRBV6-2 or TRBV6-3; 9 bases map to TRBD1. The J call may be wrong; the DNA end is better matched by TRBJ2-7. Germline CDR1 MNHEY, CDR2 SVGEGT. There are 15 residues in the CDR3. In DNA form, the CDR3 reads TGTGCCAGCAGTTACTCCCCGGGACAGGGCAACGAGCAGTACTTC. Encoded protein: CASSYSPGQGNEQYF.

CDR3 DNA: TGTGCCAGCACCCCGGGACAGAGAGCCGAGCAGTACTTC. Encoded protein: CASTPGQRAEQYF. The J gene is TRBJ2-7, the V gene TRBV12-3 or TRBV12-4, with TRBD1 matching over 7 bases. The trim removed 7 bases at V and 6 bases at J, leaving 9 bases unmatched. CDR3 length equals 13 residues.

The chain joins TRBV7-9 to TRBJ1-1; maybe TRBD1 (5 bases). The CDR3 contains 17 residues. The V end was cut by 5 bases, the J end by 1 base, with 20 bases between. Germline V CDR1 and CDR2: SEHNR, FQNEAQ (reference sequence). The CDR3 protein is CASSPGGPPRWNTEAFF. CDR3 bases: TGTGCCAGCAGCCCTGGGGGTCCGCCGAGATGGAACACTGAAGCTTTCTTT.

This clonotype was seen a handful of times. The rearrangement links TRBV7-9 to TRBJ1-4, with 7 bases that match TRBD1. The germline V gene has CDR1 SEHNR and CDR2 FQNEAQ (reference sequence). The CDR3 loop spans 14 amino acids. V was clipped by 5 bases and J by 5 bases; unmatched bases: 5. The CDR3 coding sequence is TGTGCCAGCAGCCGGGGACAGTGGAATGAAAAACTGTTTTTT. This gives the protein CASSRGQWNEKLFF.

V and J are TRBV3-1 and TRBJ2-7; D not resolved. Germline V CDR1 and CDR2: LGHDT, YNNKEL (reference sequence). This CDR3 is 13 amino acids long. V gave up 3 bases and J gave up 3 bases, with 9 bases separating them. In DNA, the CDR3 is TGTGCCAGCAGCCAGGATGGGCTCTACGAGCAGTACTTC. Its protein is CASSQDGLYEQYF.

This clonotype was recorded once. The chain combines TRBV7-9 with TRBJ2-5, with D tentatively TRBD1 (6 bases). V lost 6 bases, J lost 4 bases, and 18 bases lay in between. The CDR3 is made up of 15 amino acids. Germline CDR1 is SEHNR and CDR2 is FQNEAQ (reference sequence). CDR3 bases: TGTGCCAGCAGAAGGGCACAGGGACGATCAGAGACCCAGTACTTC. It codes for CASRRAQGRSETQYF.

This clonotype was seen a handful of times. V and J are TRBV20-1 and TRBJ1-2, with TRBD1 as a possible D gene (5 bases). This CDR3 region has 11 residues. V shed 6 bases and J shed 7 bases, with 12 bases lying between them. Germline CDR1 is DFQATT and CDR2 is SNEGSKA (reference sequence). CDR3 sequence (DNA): TGCAGTGCGGACCGAGGGGCTGGCTACACCTTC. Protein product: CSADRGAGYTF.

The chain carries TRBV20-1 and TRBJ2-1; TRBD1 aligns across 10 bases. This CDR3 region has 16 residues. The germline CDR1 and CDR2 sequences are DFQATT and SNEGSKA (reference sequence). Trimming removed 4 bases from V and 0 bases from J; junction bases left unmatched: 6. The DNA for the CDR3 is TGCAGTGCTACAAGCCGACAGGGGGCCTCCTACAATGAGCAGTTCTTC. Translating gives CSATSRQGASYNEQFF.

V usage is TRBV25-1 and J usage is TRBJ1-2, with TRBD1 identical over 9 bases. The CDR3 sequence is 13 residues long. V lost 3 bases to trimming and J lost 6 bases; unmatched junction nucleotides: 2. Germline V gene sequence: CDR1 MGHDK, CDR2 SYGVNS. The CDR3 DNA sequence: TGTGCCAGCAGTGACTGGACAGGGGATGGCTACACCTTC. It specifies CASSDWTGDGYTF.

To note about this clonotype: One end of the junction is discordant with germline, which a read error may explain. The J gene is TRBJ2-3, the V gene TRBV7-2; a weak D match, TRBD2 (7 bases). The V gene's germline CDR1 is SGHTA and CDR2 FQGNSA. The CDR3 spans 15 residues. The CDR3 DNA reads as TGTGCCAGCCGCTTAGGGGGGGGGCGAGGAGATACGCAGTATTTT. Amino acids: CASRLGGGRGDTQYF.

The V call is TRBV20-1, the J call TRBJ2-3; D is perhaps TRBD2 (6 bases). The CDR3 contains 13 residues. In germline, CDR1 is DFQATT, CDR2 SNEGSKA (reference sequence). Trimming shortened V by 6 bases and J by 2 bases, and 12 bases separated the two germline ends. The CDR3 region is CSAGGALTDTQYF. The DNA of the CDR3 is TGCAGTGCCGGCGGGGCACTCACAGATACGCAGTATTTT.